This is a list of T cell receptor beta chains from one sample in a study of T and B cells in COVID-19 patients. TCRdb analysed the multiplex PCR reads with MiXCR anew, one entry per CDR3 protein. The sample includes over a thousand distinct CDR3 sequences, approximately 25% of them seen just once. The specimen was blood. The source is a human donor with active COVID-19. The CDR3 runs from the conserved cysteine through the conserved F or W. Fields, in order: CDR3 protein, V gene, D gene. D genes are given only for firm matches.

CDR3: CASSEGGLDYNEQFF
V: TRBV6-4
D: .

CDR3: CASSLEGGWDTEAFF
V: TRBV11-2
D: .

CDR3: CSARESLAGPSYNEQFF
V: TRBV20-1
D: .

CDR3: CASSLAGGSNQPQHF
V: TRBV12-3/TRBV12-4
D: .

CDR3: CASSLAGNTGTRTYGYTF
V: TRBV5-1
D: .

CDR3: CASSLYSAGQVTGNTIYF
V: TRBV5-1
D: TRBD1

CDR3: CSGRGTNTGELFF
V: TRBV29-1
D: .

CDR3: CASSLVGSGEQYF
V: TRBV11-1
D: .

CDR3: CASVLAGGEGKNIQYF
V: TRBV7-9
D: TRBD2

CDR3: CASSLQGTGELFF
V: TRBV5-1
D: .

CDR3: CASSQGSGTSGTRETQYF
V: TRBV4-2
D: TRBD2

CDR3: CASCTQLGMGNQPQHF
V: TRBV6-4
D: .

CDR3: CASSPIMGAGGPQEQYF
V: TRBV7-9
D: TRBD2

CDR3: CASSTAGTGNTEAFF
V: TRBV5-1
D: TRBD1

CDR3: CASRVGGQLGTEAFF
V: TRBV6-1
D: .

CDR3: CASSLSGGNTIYF
V: TRBV27
D: .

CDR3: CASSQDWGRVNNEQFF
V: TRBV4-3
D: .

CDR3: CSARDPGQSNYGYTF
V: TRBV20-1
D: TRBD1

CDR3: CASSFRDSNQPQHF
V: TRBV19
D: .

CDR3: CASSVDPNTGELFF
V: TRBV9
D: .

CDR3: CASLDLGTGELFF
V: TRBV27
D: .

CDR3: CAIKGDSSYEQYF
V: TRBV10-3
D: TRBD1

CDR3: CSAGGVNYEQYF
V: TRBV20-1
D: .

CDR3: CASSRTDTQYF
V: TRBV2
D: .

CDR3: CASSLIGQANTGELFF
V: TRBV5-1
D: TRBD1

CDR3: CASSPVGTEAFF
V: TRBV11-2
D: .

CDR3: CSVLGQGYEQYF
V: TRBV29-1
D: TRBD1

CDR3: CATSRAVAGGLPGETQYF
V: TRBV15
D: TRBD2

CDR3: CASSRPGNEQFF
V: TRBV19
D: .

CDR3: CASSLILGHSSYEQYF
V: TRBV5-1
D: .

CDR3: CASSGPSGHNEQFF
V: TRBV19
D: TRBD2

CDR3: CASSPSGGARYEQYF
V: TRBV25-1
D: TRBD2

CDR3: CATKLPGTDTQYF
V: TRBV28
D: .

CDR3: CASSVLVGNEQFF
V: TRBV12-3/TRBV12-4
D: .

CDR3: CASSSDSSYEQYF
V: TRBV5-4
D: .

CDR3: CASSLVLPYNEQFF
V: TRBV12-3/TRBV12-4
D: .

CDR3: CASSLSDRDLLGYTF
V: TRBV27
D: .

CDR3: CASSYRNLAGGRNEQFF
V: TRBV6-2/TRBV6-3
D: TRBD2

CDR3: CASSIDLAQQLDTEAFF
V: TRBV19
D: .

CDR3: CASSLAVGSYNEQFF
V: TRBV5-1
D: .

CDR3: CASSLGGRPSGNTIYF
V: TRBV5-6
D: .

CDR3: CASSEFQDDEQFF
V: TRBV6-1
D: .

CDR3: CASSSATGGVSPLHF
V: TRBV28
D: TRBD1

CDR3: CASSQLASQETQYF
V: TRBV14
D: .

CDR3: CAISVDDRSGTSRSPLHF
V: TRBV10-3
D: .

CDR3: CASRTSGNNEQFF
V: TRBV19
D: TRBD2

CDR3: CSARSGLPYYEQYF
V: TRBV20-1
D: .

CDR3: CASRRTSGDSDTQYF
V: TRBV19
D: TRBD2

CDR3: CASRGQGGNQPQHF
V: TRBV6-5
D: TRBD1